Described below is a single T cell receptor (beta chain) sequence and its context. Its antigen remains unknown. These data are taken from a study of T cells in localized non-small cell lung cancer. Study conclusions and caveats: A single tumor region was sequenced, leaving heterogeneity possible.

Profiling relied on immunoSEQ multiplex PCR, and the TCRdb table lists in-frame clones only, not all of them. Among about 64,000 clones listed, 81% were seen once. Source: PBMCs, taken before any cancer treatment. This TCR came from a man between 35 and 75 years old with stage II lung adenocarcinoma.

CDR3 in DNA: TGCACCAGCAGCCAAGGTAGGGGGGCCCAAGACTATGGCTACACCTTC. It yields the protein CTSSQGRGAQDYGYTF. The chain links TRBV1 to TRBJ1-2. TRBV1 is a known pseudogene. The CDR3 covers 16 residues.